This is a list of T cell receptor beta chains from one sample in a study of blood T cell repertoires in COVID-19. TCRdb keeps only in-frame clones here, not all; method: immunoSEQ multiplex PCR. The profile shows fewer than 400,000 clones, 80% to 90% of them singletons. Sequencing was performed on PBMCs or T cells enriched from blood (not recorded which). These receptors came from a man aged 25-45 years who had recovered from COVID-19. Each CDR3 is given with its conserved first and last residue. The D gene is left open where the match is weak. The size of a clone is reported for some rows only, either as once, few or many, or as a class for expanded clones.

cdr3_nt	cdr3_aa	d_call	j_call	clone_size	cdr3_length	v_call
TGTGCCAGCTGCCTAGCAGCCCCCACAGATACGCAGTATTTT	CASCLAAPTDTQYF	NA	TRBJ2-3	NA	14	TRBV27
TGTGCCAGCACTACCTTAGGGACAGGGGGGCTTGAGCAGTACTTC	CASTTLGTGGLEQYF	TRBD1	TRBJ2-7	NA	15	TRBV28
TGCAGCGTTGAAAAGGGGGCATATGAAAAACTGTTTTTT	CSVEKGAYEKLFF	TRBD1	TRBJ1-4	NA	13	TRBV29-1
TGTGCCAGCAGCCTACCCCCGGGAGCCCCTTACCGTGGGGGATCTAATGAAAAACTGTTTTTT	CASSLPPGAPYRGGSNEKLFF	NA	TRBJ1-4	NA	21	TRBV3-1/TRBV3-2
TGTGCCAGCAGCGTCCGACTAGCGGGGAGCTCCTACAATGAGCAGTTCTTC	CASSVRLAGSSYNEQFF	TRBD2	TRBJ2-1	once	17	TRBV11-2
TGTGCCAGCAGCCCCGTCGGGGGAGTTGAAGCTTTCTTT	CASSPVGGVEAFF	NA	TRBJ1-1	once	13	TRBV7-8
TGTGCCAGTAGTATGGGACAGTTAAACACTGAAGCTTTCTTT	CASSMGQLNTEAFF	TRBD1	TRBJ1-1	NA	14	TRBV19
TGCGCCAGCAGCTTGGCATTGGGACAGTCGGATTTCGGCTACACCTTC	CASSLALGQSDFGYTF	TRBD1	TRBJ1-2	NA	16	TRBV5-1
TGTGCCTGGAGTGTACGTGCTCTCCGGAGGAACACTGAAGCTTTCTTT	CAWSVRALRRNTEAFF	NA	TRBJ1-1	NA	16	TRBV30
TGTGCCAGCAGTTTATGGACCGTACAGGGCAGGGATGGCTACACCTTC	CASSLWTVQGRDGYTF	NA	TRBJ1-2	NA	16	TRBV28
TGTGCCAGCAGCTTCGTTTCCAGGGAAGCTTTCTTT	CASSFVSREAFF	NA	TRBJ1-1	NA	12	TRBV5-4
TGTGCCAGCAGCTTAGTGGCAGCCTACGAGCAGTACTTC	CASSLVAAYEQYF	NA	TRBJ2-7	NA	13	TRBV7-8
TGTGCCAGTAGTCCCGGTCGAGGCGGGGGGAGCTCCTACGAGCAGTACTTC	CASSPGRGGGSSYEQYF	TRBD2	TRBJ2-7	NA	17	TRBV19
TGTGCCAGCAGCTACTCGACTGATACGCAGTATTTT	CASSYSTDTQYF	NA	TRBJ2-3	NA	12	TRBV27
TGTGCCAGCAGTTACCCCCTAAACAGGGGGAAGAACATTCAGTACTTC	CASSYPLNRGKNIQYF	TRBD1	TRBJ2-4	NA	16	TRBV6-2/TRBV6-3
TGTGCCAGCAGTTACCAGAGCGGGTGGGGCACAGATACGCAGTATTTT	CASSYQSGWGTDTQYF	NA	TRBJ2-3	NA	16	TRBV6-5
TGTGCCACCAGCAGAGCCCTCGCCAGAAGCACAGATACGCAGTATTTT	CATSRALARSTDTQYF	NA	TRBJ2-3	NA	16	TRBV15
TGCGCCAGCAGCTTGACAGGGGAAACCTACGAGCAGTACTTC	CASSLTGETYEQYF	TRBD1	TRBJ2-7	NA	14	TRBV4-1
TGTGCCAGTCGATCACAGGGGGTGATCGTTGCAGGTCAGCCCCAGCATTTT	CASRSQGVIVAGQPQHF	TRBD1	TRBJ1-5	few	17	TRBV27
TGTGCCAGCATCCCCGCCGCAGTTTTGGACACTGAAGCTTTCTTT	CASIPAAVLDTEAFF	NA	TRBJ1-1	NA	15	TRBV7-8
TGTGCCAGCAGCTTATGGCAGACAGGCGGGCCCCAGCATTTT	CASSLWQTGGPQHF	NA	TRBJ1-5	once	14	TRBV7-2
TGCGCCAGCATCCAAGGAGAGCCTGGACAGACCCGTTACTATGGCTACACCTTC	CASIQGEPGQTRYYGYTF	NA	TRBJ1-2	NA	18	TRBV5-1
TGTGCCAGCAGCGCAACCACAGGGGGCTACGAGCAGTACTTC	CASSATTGGYEQYF	TRBD1	TRBJ2-7	NA	14	TRBV11-2
TGTGCCAGCAGCCAAGATCAGCGGCGGGGGGGCCGAGAGACCCAGTACTTC	CASSQDQRRGGRETQYF	TRBD2	TRBJ2-5	NA	17	TRBV3-1/TRBV3-2
TGTGCCAGCAGAACGGGGTTGGTGAACACTGAAGCTTTCTTT	CASRTGLVNTEAFF	NA	TRBJ1-1	NA	14	TRBV6-5
TGTGCCAGCAGCTTAGGCCAGGGGGTCGGCACAGATACGCAGTATTTT	CASSLGQGVGTDTQYF	TRBD1	TRBJ2-3	NA	16	TRBV11-2
TGTGCCAGCAGCCAAGGTACAGGGGTATATTCAGATAACTATGGCTACACCTTC	CASSQGTGVYSDNYGYTF	TRBD1	TRBJ1-2	NA	18	TRBV4-2